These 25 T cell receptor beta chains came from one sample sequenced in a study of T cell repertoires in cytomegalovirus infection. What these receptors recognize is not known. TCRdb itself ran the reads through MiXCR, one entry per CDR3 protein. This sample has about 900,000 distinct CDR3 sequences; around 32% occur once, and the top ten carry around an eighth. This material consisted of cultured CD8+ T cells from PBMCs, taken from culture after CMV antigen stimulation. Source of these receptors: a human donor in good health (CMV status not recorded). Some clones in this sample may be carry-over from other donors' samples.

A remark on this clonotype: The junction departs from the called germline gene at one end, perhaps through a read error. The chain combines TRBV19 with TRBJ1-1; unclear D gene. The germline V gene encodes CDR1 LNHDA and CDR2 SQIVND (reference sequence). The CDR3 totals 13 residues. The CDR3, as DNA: TGTGTCAGTAGTAGCGGAAAAAACACTGAAGCTTTCTTT. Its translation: CVSSSGKNTEAFF.

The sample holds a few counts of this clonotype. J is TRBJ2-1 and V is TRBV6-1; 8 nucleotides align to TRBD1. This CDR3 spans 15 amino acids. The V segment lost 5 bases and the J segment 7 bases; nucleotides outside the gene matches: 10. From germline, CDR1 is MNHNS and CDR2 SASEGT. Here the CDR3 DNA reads TGTGCCAGCAGTCCCGGGACAGGACCTTGGAATGAGCAGTTCTTC. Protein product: CASSPGTGPWNEQFF.

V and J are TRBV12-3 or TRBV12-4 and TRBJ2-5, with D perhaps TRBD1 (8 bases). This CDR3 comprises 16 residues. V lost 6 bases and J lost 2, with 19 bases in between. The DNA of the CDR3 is TGTGCCAGCAGGGAACAGGGGGGGAGGGGTCAAGAGACCCAGTACTTC. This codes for CASREQGGRGQETQYF.

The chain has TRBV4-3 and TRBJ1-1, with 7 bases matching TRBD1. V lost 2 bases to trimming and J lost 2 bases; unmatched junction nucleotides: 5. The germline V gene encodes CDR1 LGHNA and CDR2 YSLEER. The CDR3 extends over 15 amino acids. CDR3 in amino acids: CASSQYYRGNTEAFF. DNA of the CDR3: TGCGCCAGCAGCCAATACTACAGGGGAAACACTGAAGCTTTCTTT.

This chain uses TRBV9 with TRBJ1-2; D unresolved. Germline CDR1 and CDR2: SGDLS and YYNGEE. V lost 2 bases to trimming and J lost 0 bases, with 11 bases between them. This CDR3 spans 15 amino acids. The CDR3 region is CASSVGRLTNYGYTF. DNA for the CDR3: TGTGCCAGCAGCGTCGGCAGATTAACTAACTATGGCTACACCTTC.

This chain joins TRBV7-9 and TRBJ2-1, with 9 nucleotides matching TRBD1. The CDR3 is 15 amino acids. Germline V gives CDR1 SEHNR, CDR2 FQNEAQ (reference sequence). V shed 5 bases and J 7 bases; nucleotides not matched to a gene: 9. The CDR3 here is CASSKGQGSGNEQFF. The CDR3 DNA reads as TGTGCCAGCAGCAAGGGACAGGGTAGTGGGAATGAGCAGTTCTTC. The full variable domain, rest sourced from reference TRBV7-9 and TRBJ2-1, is DTGVSQNPRHKITKRGQNVTFRCDPISEHNRLYWYRQTLGQGPEFLTYFQNEAQLEKSRLLSDRFSAERPKGSFSTLEIQRTEQGDSAMYLCASSKGQGSGNEQFFGPGTRLTVL.

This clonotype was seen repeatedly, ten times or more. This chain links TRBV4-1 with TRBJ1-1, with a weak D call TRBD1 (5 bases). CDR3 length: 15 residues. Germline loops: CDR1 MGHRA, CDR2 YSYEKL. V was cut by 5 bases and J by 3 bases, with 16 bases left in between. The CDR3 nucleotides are TGCGCCAGCAGCTACCTTTTCTCGGGGGACACTGAAGCTTTCTTT. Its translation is CASSYLFSGDTEAFF.

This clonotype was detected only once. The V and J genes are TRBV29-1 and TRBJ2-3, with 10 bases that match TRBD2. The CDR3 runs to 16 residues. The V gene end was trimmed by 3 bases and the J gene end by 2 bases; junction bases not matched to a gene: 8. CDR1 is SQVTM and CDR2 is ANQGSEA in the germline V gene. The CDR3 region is CSVDNLAGVSTDTQYF. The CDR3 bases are TGCAGCGTTGATAACCTAGCGGGGGTCTCCACAGATACGCAGTATTTT.

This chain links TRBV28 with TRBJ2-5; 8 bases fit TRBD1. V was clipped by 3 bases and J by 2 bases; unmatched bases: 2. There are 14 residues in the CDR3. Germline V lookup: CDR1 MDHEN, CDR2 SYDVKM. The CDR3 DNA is TGTGCCAGCAGTTTTTGGACAGGGCAAGAGACCCAGTACTTC. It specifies CASSFWTGQETQYF.

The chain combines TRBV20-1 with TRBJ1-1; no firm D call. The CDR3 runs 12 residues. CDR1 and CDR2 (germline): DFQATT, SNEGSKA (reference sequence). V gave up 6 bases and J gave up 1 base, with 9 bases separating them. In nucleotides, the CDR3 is TGCAGTGCAGCAGACACGAACACTGAAGCTTTCTTT. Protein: CSAADTNTEAFF.

In nucleotides, the CDR3 is TGTGCCAGTACCCCCCCCGGGGCAGGGGACGGGTTGAACACTGAAGCTTTCTTT. Translation gives CASTPPGAGDGLNTEAFF. The rearrangement links TRBV19 to TRBJ1-1; possibly TRBD1 for D (6 bases). V lost 7 bases and J 0 bases, leaving 24 bases between the germline ends. Germline assignment: CDR1 LNHDA and CDR2 SQIVND (reference sequence). This CDR3 comprises 18 residues.

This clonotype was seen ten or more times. In DNA, the CDR3 is TGTGCCAGCAGCCCAGGGACTAGCGGGGGGAGGTATGATACGCAGTATTTT. It yields the protein CASSPGTSGGRYDTQYF. The V and J genes are TRBV7-2 and TRBJ2-3; 15 bases fit TRBD2. Germline values: CDR1 SGHTA, CDR2 FQGNSA. CDR3 length: 17 residues. Germline trimming cut 5 bases from V and 6 bases from J; bases unmatched to any gene: 9.

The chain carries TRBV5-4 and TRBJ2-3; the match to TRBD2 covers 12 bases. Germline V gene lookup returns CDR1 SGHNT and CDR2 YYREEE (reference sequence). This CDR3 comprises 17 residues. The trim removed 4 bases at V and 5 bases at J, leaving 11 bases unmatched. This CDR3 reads CASSGVLAGGSVDTQYF. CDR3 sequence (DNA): TGTGCCAGCAGCGGTGTGCTAGCGGGGGGGAGTGTAGATACGCAGTATTTT. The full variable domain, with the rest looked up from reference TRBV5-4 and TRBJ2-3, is ETGVTQSPTHLIKTRGQQVTLRCSSQSGHNTVSWYQQALGQGPQFIFQYYREEENGRGNFPPRFSGLQFPNYSSELNVNALELDDSALYLCASSGVLAGGSVDTQYFGPGTRLTVL.

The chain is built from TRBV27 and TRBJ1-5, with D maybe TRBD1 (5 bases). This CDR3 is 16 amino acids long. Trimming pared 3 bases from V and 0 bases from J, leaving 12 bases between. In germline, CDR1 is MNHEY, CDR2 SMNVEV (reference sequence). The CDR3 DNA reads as TGTGCCAGCAGTTTCGTTTACACAGGTAGCAATCAGCCCCAGCATTTT. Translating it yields CASSFVYTGSNQPQHF.

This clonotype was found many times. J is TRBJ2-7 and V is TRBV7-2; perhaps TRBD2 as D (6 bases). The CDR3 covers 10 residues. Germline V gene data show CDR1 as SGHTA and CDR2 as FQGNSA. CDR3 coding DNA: TGTGCCAGCAGCAAAAACGGGACTCTAGTC. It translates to CASSKNGTLV.

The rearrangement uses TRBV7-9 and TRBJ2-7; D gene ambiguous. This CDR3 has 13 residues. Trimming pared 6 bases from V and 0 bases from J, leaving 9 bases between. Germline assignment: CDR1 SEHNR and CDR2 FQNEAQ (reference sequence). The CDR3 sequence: CASRPLGSYEQYV. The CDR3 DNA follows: TGTGCCAGCAGACCTTTGGGCTCCTACGAGCAGTACGTC.

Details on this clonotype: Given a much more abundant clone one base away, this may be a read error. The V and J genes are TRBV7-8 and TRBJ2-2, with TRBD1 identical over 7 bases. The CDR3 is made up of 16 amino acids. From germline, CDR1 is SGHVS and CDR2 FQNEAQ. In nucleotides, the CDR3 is TGTGCCAGCAGCCCCTCGAGACAGGGAGAAACCGCGGAGCTGTTTTTT. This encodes CASSPSRQGETAELFF.

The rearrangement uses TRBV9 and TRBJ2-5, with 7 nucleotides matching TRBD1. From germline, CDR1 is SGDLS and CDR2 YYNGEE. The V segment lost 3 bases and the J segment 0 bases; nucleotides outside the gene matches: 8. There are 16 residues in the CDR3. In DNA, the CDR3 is TGTGCCAGCAGCGCGACAGGGCCCCTGTACCAAGAGACCCAGTACTTC. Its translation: CASSATGPLYQETQYF.

The CDR3 region is CASRQTGGGLGNYGYTF. The CDR3 coding sequence is TGCGCCAGCAGACAAACAGGGGGCGGCCTCGGTAACTATGGCTACACCTTC. The V gene is TRBV5-1, the J gene TRBJ1-2; TRBD1 matches 9 bases. Germline CDR1 and CDR2: SGHRS and YFSETQ. The junction had 12 bases not matched to a gene; V was cut back by 5 bases and J by 1 base. The CDR3 has 17 residues.

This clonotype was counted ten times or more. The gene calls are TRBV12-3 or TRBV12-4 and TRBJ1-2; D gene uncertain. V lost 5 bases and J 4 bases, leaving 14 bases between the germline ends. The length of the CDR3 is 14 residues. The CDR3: CASSLTPVGYGYTF. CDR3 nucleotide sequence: TGTGCCAGCAGTCTCACCCCCGTTGGCTATGGCTACACCTTC.

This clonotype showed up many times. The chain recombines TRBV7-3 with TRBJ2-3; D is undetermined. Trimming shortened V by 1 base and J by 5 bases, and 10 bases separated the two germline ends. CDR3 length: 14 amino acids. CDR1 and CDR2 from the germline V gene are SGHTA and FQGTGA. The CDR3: CASSLKAQLDTQYF. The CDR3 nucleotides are TGTGCCAGCAGCTTAAAGGCTCAGCTAGATACGCAGTATTTT.

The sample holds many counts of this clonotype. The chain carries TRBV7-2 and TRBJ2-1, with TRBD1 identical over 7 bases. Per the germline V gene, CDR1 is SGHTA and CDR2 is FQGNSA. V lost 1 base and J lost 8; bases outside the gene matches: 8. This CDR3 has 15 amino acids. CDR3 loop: CASSLDWQGVYEQFF. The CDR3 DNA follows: TGTGCCAGCAGCTTAGATTGGCAGGGGGTCTATGAGCAGTTCTTC.

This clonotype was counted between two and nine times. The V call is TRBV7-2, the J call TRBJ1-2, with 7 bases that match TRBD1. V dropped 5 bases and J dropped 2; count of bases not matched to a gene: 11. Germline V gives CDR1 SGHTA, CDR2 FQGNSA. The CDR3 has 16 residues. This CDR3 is CASSLFLTGRNYGYTF. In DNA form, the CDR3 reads TGTGCCAGCAGCCTCTTCCTGACAGGGCGCAACTATGGCTACACCTTC. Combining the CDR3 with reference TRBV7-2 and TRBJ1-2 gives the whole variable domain GAGVSQSPSNKVTEKGKDVELRCDPISGHTALYWYRQSLGQGLEFLIYFQGNSAPDKSGLPSDRFSAERTGGSVSTLTIQRTQQEDSAVYLCASSLFLTGRNYGYTFGSGTRLTVV.

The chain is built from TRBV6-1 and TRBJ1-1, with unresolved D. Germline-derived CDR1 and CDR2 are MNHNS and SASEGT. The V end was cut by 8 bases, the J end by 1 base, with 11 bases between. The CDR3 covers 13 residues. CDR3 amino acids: CASYRTRNTEAFF. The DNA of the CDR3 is TGTGCCAGCTATCGGACCAGGAACACTGAAGCTTTCTTT.

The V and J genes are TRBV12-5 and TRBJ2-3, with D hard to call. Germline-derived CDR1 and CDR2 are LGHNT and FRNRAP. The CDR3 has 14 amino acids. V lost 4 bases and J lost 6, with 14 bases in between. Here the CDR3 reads CASGSPHHGDTQYF. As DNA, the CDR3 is TGTGCTAGTGGTTCACCTCATCACGGGGATACGCAGTATTTT. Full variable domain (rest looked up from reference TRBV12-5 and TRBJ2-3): DARVTQTPRHKVTEMGQEVTMRCQPILGHNTVFWYRQTMMQGLELLAYFRNRAPLDDSGMPKDRFSAEMPDATLATLKIQPSEPRDSAVYFCASGSPHHGDTQYFGPGTRLTVL.